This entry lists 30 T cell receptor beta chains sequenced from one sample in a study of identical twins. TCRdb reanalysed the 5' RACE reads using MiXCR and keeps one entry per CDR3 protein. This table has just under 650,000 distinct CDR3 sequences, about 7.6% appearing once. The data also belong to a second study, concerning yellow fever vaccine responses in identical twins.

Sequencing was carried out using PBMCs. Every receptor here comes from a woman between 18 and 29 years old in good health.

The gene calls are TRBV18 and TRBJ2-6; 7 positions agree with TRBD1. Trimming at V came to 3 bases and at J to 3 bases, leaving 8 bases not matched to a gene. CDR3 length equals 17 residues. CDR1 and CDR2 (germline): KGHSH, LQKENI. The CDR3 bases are TGTGCCAGCTCACCGTTAACAGGGGATGGTGGGGCCAACGTCCTGACTTTC. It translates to CASSPLTGDGGANVLTF.

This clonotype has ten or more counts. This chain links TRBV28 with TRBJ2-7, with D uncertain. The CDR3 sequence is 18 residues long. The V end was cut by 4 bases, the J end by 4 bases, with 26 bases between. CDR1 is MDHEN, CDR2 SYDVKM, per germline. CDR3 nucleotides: TGTGCCAGCAGTTCGCACCCCACCCTGGGATTCGTCCAATACGAGCAGTACTTC. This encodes CASSSHPTLGFVQYEQYF.

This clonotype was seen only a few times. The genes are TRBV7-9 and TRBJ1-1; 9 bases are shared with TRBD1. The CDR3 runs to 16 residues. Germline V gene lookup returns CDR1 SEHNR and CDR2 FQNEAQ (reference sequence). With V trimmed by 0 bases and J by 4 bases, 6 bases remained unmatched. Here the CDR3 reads CASSLAGTGTLTEAFF. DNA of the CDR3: TGTGCCAGCAGCTTAGCCGGGACAGGGACCCTCACTGAAGCTTTCTTT.

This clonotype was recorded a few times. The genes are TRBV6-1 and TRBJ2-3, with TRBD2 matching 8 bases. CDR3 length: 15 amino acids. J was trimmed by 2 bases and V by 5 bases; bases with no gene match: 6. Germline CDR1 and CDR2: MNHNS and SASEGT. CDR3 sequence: CASSRGTSHTDTQYF. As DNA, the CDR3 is TGTGCCAGCAGTCGGGGGACTAGTCACACAGATACGCAGTATTTT.

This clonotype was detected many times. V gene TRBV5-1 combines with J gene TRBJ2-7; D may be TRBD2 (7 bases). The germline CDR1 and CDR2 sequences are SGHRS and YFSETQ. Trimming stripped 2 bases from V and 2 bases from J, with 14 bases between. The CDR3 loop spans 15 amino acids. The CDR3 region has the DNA TGCGCCAGCAGCTTCTTGGAGGGGGGGCCCTACGAGCAGTACGTC. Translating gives CASSFLEGGPYEQYV.

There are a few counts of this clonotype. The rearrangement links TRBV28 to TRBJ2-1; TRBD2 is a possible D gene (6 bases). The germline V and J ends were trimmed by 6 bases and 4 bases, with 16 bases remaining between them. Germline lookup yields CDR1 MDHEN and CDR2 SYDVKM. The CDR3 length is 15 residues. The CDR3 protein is CASRPPGLFYNEQFF. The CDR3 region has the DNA TGTGCCAGCAGGCCACCGGGACTTTTTTACAATGAGCAGTTCTTC.

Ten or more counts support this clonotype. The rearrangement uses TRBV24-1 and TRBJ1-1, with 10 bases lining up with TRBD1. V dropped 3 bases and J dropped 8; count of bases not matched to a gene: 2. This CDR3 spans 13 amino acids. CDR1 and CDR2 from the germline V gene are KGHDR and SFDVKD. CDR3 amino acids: CATSDGDRGEAFF. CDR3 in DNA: TGTGCCACCAGTGATGGGGACAGGGGAGAAGCTTTCTTT.

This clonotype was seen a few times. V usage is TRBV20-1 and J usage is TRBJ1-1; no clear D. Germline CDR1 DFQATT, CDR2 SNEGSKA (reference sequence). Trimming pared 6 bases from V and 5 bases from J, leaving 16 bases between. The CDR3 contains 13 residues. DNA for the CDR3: TGCAGTGCGCCTTTTGGGTATAGGACTGAAGCTTTCTTT. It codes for CSAPFGYRTEAFF.

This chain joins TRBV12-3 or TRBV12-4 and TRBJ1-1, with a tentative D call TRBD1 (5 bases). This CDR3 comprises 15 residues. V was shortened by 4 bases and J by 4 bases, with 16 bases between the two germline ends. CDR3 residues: CASSWGGISITEAFF. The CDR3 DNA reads TGTGCCAGCAGTTGGGGGGGGATATCCATCACTGAAGCTTTCTTT.

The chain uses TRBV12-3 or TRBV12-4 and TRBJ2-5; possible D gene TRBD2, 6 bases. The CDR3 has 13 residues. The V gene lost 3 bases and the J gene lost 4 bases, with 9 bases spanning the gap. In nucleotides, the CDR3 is TGTGCCAGCAGTTTTGCCGGGAGAGAGACCCAGTACTTC. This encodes CASSFAGRETQYF.

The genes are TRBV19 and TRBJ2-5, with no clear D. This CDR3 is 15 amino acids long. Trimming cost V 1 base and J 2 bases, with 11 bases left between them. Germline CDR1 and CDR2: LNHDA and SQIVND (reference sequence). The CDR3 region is CASSIGLPDQETQYF. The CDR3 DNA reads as TGTGCCAGTAGTATAGGTTTGCCGGATCAAGAGACCCAGTACTTC.

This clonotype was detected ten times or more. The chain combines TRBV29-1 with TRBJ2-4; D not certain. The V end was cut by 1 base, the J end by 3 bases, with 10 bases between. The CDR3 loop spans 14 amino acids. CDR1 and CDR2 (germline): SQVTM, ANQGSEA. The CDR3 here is CSVEVFGVKNIQYF. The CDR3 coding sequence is TGCAGCGTTGAAGTGTTTGGAGTCAAAAACATTCAGTACTTC.

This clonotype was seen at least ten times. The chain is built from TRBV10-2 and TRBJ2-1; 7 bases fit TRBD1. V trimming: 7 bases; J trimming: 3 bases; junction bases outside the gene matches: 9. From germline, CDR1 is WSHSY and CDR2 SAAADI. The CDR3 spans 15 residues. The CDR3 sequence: CASTLTGQSYNEQFF. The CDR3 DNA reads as TGCGCCAGCACCTTAACGGGACAGAGCTACAATGAGCAGTTCTTC.

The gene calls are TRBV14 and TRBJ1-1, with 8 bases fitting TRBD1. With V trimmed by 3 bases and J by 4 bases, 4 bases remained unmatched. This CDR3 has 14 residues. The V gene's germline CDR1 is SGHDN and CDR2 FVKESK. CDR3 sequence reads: CASSQQGAGTEAFF. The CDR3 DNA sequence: TGTGCCAGCAGCCAGCAGGGGGCCGGCACTGAAGCTTTCTTT. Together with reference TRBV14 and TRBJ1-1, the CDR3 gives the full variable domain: EAGVTQFPSHSVIEKGQTVTLRCDPISGHDNLYWYRRVMGKEIKFLLHFVKESKQDESGMPNNRFLAERTGGTYSTLKVQPAELEDSGVYFCASSQQGAGTEAFFGQGTRLTVV.

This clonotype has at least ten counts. The CDR3 coding sequence is TGTGCCAGCAGCTCCCGGGCCCAGGGTCCAGATACGCAGTATTTT. Its protein is CASSSRAQGPDTQYF. The chain recombines TRBV7-9 with TRBJ2-3, with D possibly matching TRBD1 (5 bases). V was shortened by 4 bases and J by 4 bases, with 15 bases between the two germline ends. Germline V gene lookup returns CDR1 SEHNR and CDR2 FQNEAQ (reference sequence). The CDR3 contains 15 residues.

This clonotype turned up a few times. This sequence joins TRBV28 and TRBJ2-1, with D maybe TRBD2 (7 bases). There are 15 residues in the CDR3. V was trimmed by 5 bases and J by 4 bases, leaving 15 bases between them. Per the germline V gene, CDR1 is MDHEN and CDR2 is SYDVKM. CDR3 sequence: CASSRGGGPYNEQFF. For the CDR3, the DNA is TGTGCCAGCAGTAGGGGGGGAGGGCCTTACAATGAGCAGTTCTTC.

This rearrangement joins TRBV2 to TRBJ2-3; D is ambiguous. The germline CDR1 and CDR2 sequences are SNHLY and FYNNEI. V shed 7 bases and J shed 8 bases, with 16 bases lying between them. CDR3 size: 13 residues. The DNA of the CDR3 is TGTGCCAGCACCGAAGCAGCTACAAGTACGCAGTATTTT. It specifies CASTEAATSTQYF.

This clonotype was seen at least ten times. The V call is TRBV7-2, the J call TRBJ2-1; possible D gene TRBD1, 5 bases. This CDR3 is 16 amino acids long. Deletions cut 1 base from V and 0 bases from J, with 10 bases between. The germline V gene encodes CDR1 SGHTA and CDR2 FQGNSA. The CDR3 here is CASSLVGGASYNEQFF. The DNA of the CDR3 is TGTGCCAGCAGCTTAGTTGGTGGGGCCTCCTACAATGAGCAGTTCTTC.

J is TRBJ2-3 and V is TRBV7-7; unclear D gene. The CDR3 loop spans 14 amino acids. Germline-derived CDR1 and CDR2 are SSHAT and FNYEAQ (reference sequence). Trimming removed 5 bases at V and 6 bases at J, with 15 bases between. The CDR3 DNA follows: TGTGCCAGCAGCCCTCTAGGGATCGGCGATACGCAGTATTTT. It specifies CASSPLGIGDTQYF.

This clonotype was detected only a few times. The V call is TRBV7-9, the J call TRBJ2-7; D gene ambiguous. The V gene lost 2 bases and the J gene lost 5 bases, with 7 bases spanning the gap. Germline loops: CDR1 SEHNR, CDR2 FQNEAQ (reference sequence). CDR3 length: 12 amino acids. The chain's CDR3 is CASSLPPDEQYF. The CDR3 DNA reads TGTGCCAGCAGCTTACCCCCGGACGAGCAGTACTTC.

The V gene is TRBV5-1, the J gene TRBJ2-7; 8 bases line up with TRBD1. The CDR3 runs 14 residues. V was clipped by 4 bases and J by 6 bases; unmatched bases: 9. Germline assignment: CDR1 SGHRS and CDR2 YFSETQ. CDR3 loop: CASSPGQEKSEQYF. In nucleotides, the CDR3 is TGCGCCAGCAGCCCGGGACAGGAAAAGAGCGAGCAGTACTTC.

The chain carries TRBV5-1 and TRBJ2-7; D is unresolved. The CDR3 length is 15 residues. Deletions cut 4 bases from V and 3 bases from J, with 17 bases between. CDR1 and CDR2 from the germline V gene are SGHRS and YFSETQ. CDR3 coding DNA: TGCGCCAGCAGCCGGTGGGTCCCAGCCTTCTACGAGCAGTACGTC. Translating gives CASSRWVPAFYEQYV.

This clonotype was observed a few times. CDR3 sequence reads: CASSTPGLAGATDTQYF. CDR3 nucleotide sequence: TGTGCCAGCAGTACACCGGGACTAGCGGGGGCCACAGATACGCAGTATTTT. The chain is built from TRBV27 and TRBJ2-3, with TRBD2 identical over 14 bases. Germline V gene sequence: CDR1 MNHEY, CDR2 SMNVEV (reference sequence). J lost 2 bases, V lost 5 bases, and 6 bases had no gene match. This CDR3 has 17 residues.

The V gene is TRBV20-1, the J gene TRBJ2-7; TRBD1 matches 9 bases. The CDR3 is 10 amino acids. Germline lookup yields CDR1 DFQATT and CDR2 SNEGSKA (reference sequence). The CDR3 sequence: CSAQGTGTVV. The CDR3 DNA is TGCAGTGCTCAGGGGACAGGGACTGTCGTC.

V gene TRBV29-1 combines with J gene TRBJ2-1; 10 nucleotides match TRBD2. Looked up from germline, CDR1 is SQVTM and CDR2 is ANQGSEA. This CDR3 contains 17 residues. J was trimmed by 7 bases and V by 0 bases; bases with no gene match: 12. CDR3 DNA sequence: TGCAGCGTTGAAGATCGTTCGGGGGGACTAGCGTTAAATGAGCAGTTCTTC. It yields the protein CSVEDRSGGLALNEQFF.

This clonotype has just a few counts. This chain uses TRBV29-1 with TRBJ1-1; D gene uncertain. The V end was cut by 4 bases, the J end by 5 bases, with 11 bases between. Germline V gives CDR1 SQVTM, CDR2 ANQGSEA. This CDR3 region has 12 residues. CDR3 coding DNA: TGCAGCGTTGTGAAGGTGGGGACTGAAGCTTTCTTT. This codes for CSVVKVGTEAFF. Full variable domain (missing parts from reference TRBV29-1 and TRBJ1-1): SAVISQKPSRDICQRGTSLTIQCQVDSQVTMMFWYRQQPGQSLTLIATANQGSEATYESGFVIDKFPISRPNLTFSTLTVSNMSPEDSSIYLCSVVKVGTEAFFGQGTRLTVV.

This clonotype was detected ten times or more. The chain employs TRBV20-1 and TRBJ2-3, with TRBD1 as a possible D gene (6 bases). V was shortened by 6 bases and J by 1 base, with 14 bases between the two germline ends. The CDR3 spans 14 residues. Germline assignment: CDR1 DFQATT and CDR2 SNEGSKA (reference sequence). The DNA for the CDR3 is TGCAGTGCGACTCCGGGACACGGCACAGATACGCAGTATTTT. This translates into CSATPGHGTDTQYF.

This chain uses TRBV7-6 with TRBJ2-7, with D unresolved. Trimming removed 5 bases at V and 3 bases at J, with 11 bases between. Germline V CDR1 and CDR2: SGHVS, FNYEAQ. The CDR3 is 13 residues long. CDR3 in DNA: TGTGCCAGCAGCACGACTCAGTGCTACGAGCAGTACTTC. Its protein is CASSTTQCYEQYF.

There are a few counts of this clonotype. The CDR3 sequence is CASSYDLYLGTDTQYF. The CDR3 coding sequence is TGTGCCAGCAGTTACGACTTGTATTTAGGCACAGATACGCAGTATTTT. The chain employs TRBV6-2 or TRBV6-3 and TRBJ2-3; D unclear. Trimming left V 2 bases short and J 1 base short, with 13 bases between. CDR3 length: 16 amino acids. Germline lookup yields CDR1 MNHEY and CDR2 SVGEGT.

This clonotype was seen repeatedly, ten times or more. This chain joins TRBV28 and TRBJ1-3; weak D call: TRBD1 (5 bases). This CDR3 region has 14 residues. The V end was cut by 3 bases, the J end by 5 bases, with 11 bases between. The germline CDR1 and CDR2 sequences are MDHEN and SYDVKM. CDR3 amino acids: CASSFGGKRNTIYF. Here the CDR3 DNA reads TGTGCCAGCAGTTTTGGGGGGAAAAGAAACACCATATATTTT. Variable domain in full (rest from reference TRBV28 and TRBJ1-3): DVKVTQSSRYLVKRTGEKVFLECVQDMDHENMFWYRQDPGLGLRLIYFSYDVKMKEKGDIPEGYSVSREKKERFSLILESASTNQTSMYLCASSFGGKRNTIYFGEGSWLTVV.